This record looks at one T cell receptor (beta chain) sequence and its context. Antigen: not known. TCRdb re-called the 5' RACE reads with MiXCR, one entry per CDR3 protein. The sample lists 1.5 million to 2 million distinct CDR3 sequences, less than 40% occurring once. Each donor was a healthy Caucasian. Germline loops: CDR1 MGHDK, CDR2 SYGVNS. CDR3 length equals 18 residues. V gave up 1 base and J gave up 4 bases; unmatched junction bases: 11. The data were obtained in a study of identical twins. Study-wide results and limits: Beta out-of-frame twin sharing showed a weaker excess. Findings came from cross-sectional statistics, without long-term follow-up of donors. Where out-of-frame alpha sequences were twin-shared, they showed excess low generation probability.

The sequenced sample consisted of cord blood. This sequence originates from a newborn girl in good health. This rearrangement joins TRBV25-1 to TRBJ2-1; 9 nucleotides line up with TRBD1. The CDR3 nucleotides read TGTGCCAGCAGTGAATTTTATAAGGGGACAGGGAAGTACAATGAGCAGTTCTTC. It yields the protein CASSEFYKGTGKYNEQFF.